The next 22 T cell receptor beta chains were all read from a single sample in a study of cytomegalovirus exposure and HLA in healthy donors. Primers for the PCR totalled 60 Vbeta and 13 Jbeta. The data were produced by immunoSEQ multiplex PCR, yet TCRdb's version contains in-frame clones alone and is incomplete. The data contain 150,000 to 200,000 clones, 10% to 15% of them singletons. Source material: PBMCs. The receptor source for this set is a man aged 45-65 years in good health and CMV-seropositive.

The chain links TRBV10-3 to TRBJ1-2; TRBD1 matches 7 bases. The germline V gene has CDR1 ENHRY and CDR2 SYGVKD. Trimming removed 10 bases from V and 2 bases from J; junction bases left unmatched: 7. This CDR3 region has 13 residues. As DNA, the CDR3 is TGTGCCACCCTGACGGGACAGAACTATGGCTACACCTTC. Translating it yields CATLTGQNYGYTF.

V usage is TRBV5-1 and J usage is TRBJ1-5; D remains ambiguous. The CDR3 extends over 16 amino acids. V was shortened by 0 bases and J by 1 base, with 11 bases between the two germline ends. Germline lookup yields CDR1 SGHRS and CDR2 YFSETQ. The CDR3 DNA follows: TGCGCCAGCAGCTTGGAGCCGGCGGGGAGCAATCAGCCCCAGCATTTT. It specifies CASSLEPAGSNQPQHF. The full variable domain, in which reference TRBV5-1 and TRBJ1-5 provide the parts outside the CDR3, is KAGVTQTPRYLIKTRGQQVTLSCSPISGHRSVSWYQQTPGQGLQFLFEYFSETQRNKGNFPGRFSGRQFSNSRSEMNVSTLELGDSALYLCASSLEPAGSNQPQHFGDGTRLSIL.

The sample holds a few counts of this clone. The chain employs TRBV10-3 and TRBJ2-5, with 9 bases identical to TRBD1. V trimming: 10 bases; J trimming: 4 bases; junction bases outside the gene matches: 10. Germline CDR1 ENHRY, CDR2 SYGVKD. The CDR3 loop spans 14 amino acids. In DNA form, the CDR3 reads TGTGCCAGCTCAACAGGGGGCCGAGGAGAGACCCAGTACTTC. This codes for CASSTGGRGETQYF.

V usage is TRBV30 and J usage is TRBJ2-2; 12 nucleotides align to TRBD2. The length of the CDR3 is 20 residues. Looked up from germline, CDR1 is GTSNPN and CDR2 is SVGIG (reference sequence). The V segment lost 3 bases and the J segment 5 bases; nucleotides outside the gene matches: 19. CDR3 coding DNA: TGTGCCTGGAGCCGACTCCCTCTAGCGGGGGGGCGTTTATATACCGGGGAGCTGTTTTTT. Translated: CAWSRLPLAGGRLYTGELFF.

The chain joins TRBV9 to TRBJ2-3; 7 nucleotides line up with TRBD2. Trimming removed 0 bases from V and 0 bases from J; junction bases left unmatched: 4. The CDR3 covers 16 residues. From germline, CDR1 is SGDLS and CDR2 YYNGEE. The CDR3 is CASSVAASGSTDTQYF. DNA for the CDR3: TGTGCCAGCAGCGTAGCGGCTAGCGGAAGCACAGATACGCAGTATTTT.

This clone came up a few times. The chain combines TRBV4-2 with TRBJ1-6; D not resolved. The CDR3 runs to 13 residues. The V end was cut by 1 base, the J end by 8 bases, with 6 bases between. Germline loops: CDR1 LGHNA, CDR2 YNFKEQ. CDR3 in DNA: TGTGCCAGCAGCCAAGTGGGCGATTCACCCCTCCACTTT. This encodes CASSQVGDSPLHF.

This clone has just a few counts. This rearrangement joins TRBV5-6 to TRBJ2-7; D perhaps matches TRBD1 (5 bases). V gave up 0 bases and J gave up 1 base, with 17 bases separating them. Germline values: CDR1 SGHDT, CDR2 YYEEEE. This CDR3 has 17 amino acids. Here the CDR3 reads CASSLAGSQVWSYEQYF. For the CDR3, the DNA is TGTGCCAGCAGCTTGGCCGGCTCACAGGTATGGTCCTACGAGCAGTACTTC. Full variable domain (outside the CDR3, taken from reference TRBV5-6 and TRBJ2-7): DAGVTQSPTHLIKTRGQQVTLRCSPKSGHDTVSWYQQALGQGPQFIFQYYEEEERQRGNFPDRFSGHQFPNYSSELNVNALLLGDSALYLCASSLAGSQVWSYEQYFGPGTRLTVT.

This chain uses TRBV5-4 with TRBJ1-2; tentative D call: TRBD1 (6 bases). Trimming left V 4 bases short and J 6 bases short, with 10 bases between. This CDR3 contains 12 residues. From germline, CDR1 is SGHNT and CDR2 YYREEE (reference sequence). The CDR3, as DNA: TGTGCCAGCAGCCAACAGGGAAATGGCTACACCTTC. Amino acids: CASSQQGNGYTF.

This clone was seen a few times. The chain carries TRBV5-1 and TRBJ1-1; D is possibly TRBD1 (6 bases). The CDR3 is 15 residues long. Germline V lookup: CDR1 SGHRS, CDR2 YFSETQ. The germline V and J ends were trimmed by 4 bases and 1 base, with 14 bases remaining between them. CDR3 DNA sequence: TGCGCCAGCAGCGACCAGGGGCCTTGGAACACTGAAGCTTTCTTT. Protein: CASSDQGPWNTEAFF.

This clone was observed a few times. This chain links TRBV9 with TRBJ2-1, with 8 bases that match TRBD2. Germline trimming cut 2 bases from V and 0 bases from J; bases unmatched to any gene: 4. The CDR3 loop spans 16 amino acids. Germline values: CDR1 SGDLS, CDR2 YYNGEE. CDR3 sequence: CASSVSGESSYNEQFF. The CDR3 nucleotides read TGTGCCAGCAGCGTTAGCGGGGAAAGCTCCTACAATGAGCAGTTCTTC. The complete variable domain, with remaining parts taken from reference TRBV9 and TRBJ2-1, reads DSGVTQTPKHLITATGQRVTLRCSPRSGDLSVYWYQQSLDQGLQFLIQYYNGEERAKGNILERFSAQQFPDLHSELNLSSLELGDSALYFCASSVSGESSYNEQFFGPGTRLTVL.

The genes are TRBV5-6 and TRBJ1-4; TRBD1 matches at 7 bases. V dropped 2 bases and J dropped 6; count of bases not matched to a gene: 4. This CDR3 contains 14 residues. From germline, CDR1 is SGHDT and CDR2 YYEEEE. This CDR3 is CASSLQGYDEKLFF. The DNA for the CDR3 is TGTGCCAGCAGCTTACAGGGGTACGATGAAAAACTGTTTTTT.

This clone has a handful of counts. The J gene is TRBJ1-2, the V gene TRBV15; 7 bases are shared with TRBD1. Trimming at V came to 1 base and at J to 8 bases, leaving 4 bases not matched to a gene. The germline V gene has CDR1 LNHNV and CDR2 YYDKDF (reference sequence). There are 13 residues in the CDR3. The CDR3: CATSRGRQGGYTF. The CDR3 DNA reads as TGTGCCACCAGCAGAGGGCGACAGGGCGGCTACACCTTC.

The V gene is TRBV6-1, the J gene TRBJ1-1; D gene uncertain. V lost 7 bases and J 3 bases, leaving 6 bases between the germline ends. CDR3 length: 11 amino acids. The V gene's germline CDR1 is MNHNS and CDR2 SASEGT. The CDR3 DNA follows: TGTGCCAGCACCCAGGACACTGAAGCTTTCTTT. This encodes CASTQDTEAFF.

This clone has a handful of counts. The rearrangement uses TRBV2 and TRBJ2-3; D remains unclear. The CDR3 runs 13 residues. CDR1 is SNHLY, CDR2 FYNNEI, per germline. Trimming cost V 2 bases and J 3 bases, with 6 bases left between them. CDR3 sequence (DNA): TGTGCCAGCAGTGAAACCGGGACAGATACGCAGTATTTT. This translates into CASSETGTDTQYF.

This clone occurred a few times. V usage is TRBV30 and J usage is TRBJ1-4, with D tentatively TRBD1 (5 bases). With 5 bases removed from V and 6 bases from J, the gap between germline ends came to 16 bases. The CDR3 covers 14 residues. Germline V lookup: CDR1 GTSNPN, CDR2 SVGIG (reference sequence). The CDR3 DNA sequence: TGTGCCTGGGGGTGGGGCGGGGCTGATGAAAAACTGTTTTTT. This translates into CAWGWGGADEKLFF.

This clone was seen a few times. The gene calls are TRBV5-1 and TRBJ2-1, with 7 bases that match TRBD2. V was pared by 1 base and J by 2 bases, with 3 bases of the junction left unmatched. Germline loops: CDR1 SGHRS, CDR2 YFSETQ. The length of the CDR3 is 15 residues. The DNA of the CDR3 is TGCGCCAGCAGCTTGAGCGGGGCCACCTACAATGAGCAGTTCTTC. Translated: CASSLSGATYNEQFF.

This chain connects TRBV19 to TRBJ2-1, with D tentatively TRBD2 (5 bases). The CDR3 sequence is 15 residues long. Germline CDR1 reads LNHDA; CDR2 reads SQIVND (reference sequence). V shed 6 bases and J shed 0 bases, with 12 bases lying between them. CDR3 DNA: TGTGCCAGTAGGCTGTACCGGGGCTCCTACAATGAGCAGTTCTTC. As protein: CASRLYRGSYNEQFF.

In this sample, this clone turned up once. CDR3 sequence reads: CASSGPGTGEQFF. The CDR3 DNA follows: TGTGCCAGCAGCGGACCCGGGACAGGGGAGCAGTTCTTC. This chain connects TRBV7-3 to TRBJ2-1, with 9 bases matching TRBD1. The germline V gene encodes CDR1 SGHTA and CDR2 FQGTGA. The CDR3 sequence is 13 residues long. V was clipped by 5 bases and J by 10 bases; unmatched bases: 6.

The sample holds a few counts of this clone. The chain joins TRBV5-6 to TRBJ2-3; possible D gene TRBD2, 6 bases. CDR1 is SGHDT, CDR2 YYEEEE, per germline. This CDR3 is 15 amino acids long. V was clipped by 2 bases and J by 1 base, with 11 bases between them. CDR3 residues: CASSFSGLGTDTQYF. The CDR3 nucleotides read TGTGCCAGCAGCTTCTCGGGACTCGGCACAGATACGCAGTATTTT.

This clone has a handful of counts. The chain uses TRBV7-9 and TRBJ1-2, with a weak D call TRBD1 (6 bases). CDR1 is SEHNR, CDR2 FQNEAQ, per germline (reference sequence). This CDR3 contains 14 residues. Trimming took 0 bases from V and 4 from J, leaving 9 bases between them. CDR3 DNA: TGTGCCAGCAGCTTAGCGGGGGGGGCCTATGGCTACACCTTC. Translated, it gives CASSLAGGAYGYTF.

This clone was found a few times. This rearrangement joins TRBV6-5 to TRBJ1-2, with D maybe TRBD1 (6 bases). Trimming removed 5 bases from V and 8 bases from J, with 15 bases in between. Germline loops: CDR1 MNHEY, CDR2 SVGAGI. The CDR3 loop spans 13 amino acids. CDR3 residues: CASSTRGRGGYTF. Here the CDR3 DNA reads TGTGCCAGCAGTACTAGGGGGAGGGGGGGCTACACCTTC.

This clone was counted a few times. The chain is built from TRBV28 and TRBJ1-2; TRBD1 aligns across 10 bases. CDR1 is MDHEN, CDR2 SYDVKM, per germline. CDR3 length: 15 residues. V lost 4 bases and J lost 8; bases outside the gene matches: 10. CDR3 coding DNA: TGTGCCAGCAGTTCATACCCGGGACAGGGGATAGGCTACACCTTC. This sequence encodes CASSSYPGQGIGYTF.